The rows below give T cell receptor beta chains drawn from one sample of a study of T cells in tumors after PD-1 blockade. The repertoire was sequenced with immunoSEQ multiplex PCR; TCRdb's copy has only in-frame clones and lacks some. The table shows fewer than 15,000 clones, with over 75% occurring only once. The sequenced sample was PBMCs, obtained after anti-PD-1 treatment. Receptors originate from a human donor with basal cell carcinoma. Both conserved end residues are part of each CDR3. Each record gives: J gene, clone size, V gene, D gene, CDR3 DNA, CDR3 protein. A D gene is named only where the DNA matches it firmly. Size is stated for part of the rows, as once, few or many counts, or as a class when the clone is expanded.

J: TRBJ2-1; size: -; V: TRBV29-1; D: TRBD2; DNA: TGCAGCGTTGAGGTGACTAGCGGGTACAATGAGCAGTTCTTC; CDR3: CSVEVTSGYNEQFF
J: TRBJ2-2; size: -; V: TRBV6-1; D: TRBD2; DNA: TGTGCCAGCAGTGAAGCAAGGTCTAGCGGGAGGCCCTCGAACACCGGGGAGCTGTTTTTT; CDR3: CASSEARSSGRPSNTGELFF
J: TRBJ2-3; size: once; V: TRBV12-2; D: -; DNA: TGTGCAAGTCGCTTAGATCCAGCATCAGGGGCAGATACGCAGTATTTT; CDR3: CASRLDPASGADTQYF
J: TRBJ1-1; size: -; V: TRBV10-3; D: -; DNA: TGTGCCATCAGTGGGGGCACTGAAGCTTTCTTT; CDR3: CAISGGTEAFF
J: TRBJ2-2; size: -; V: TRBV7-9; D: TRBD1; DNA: TGTGCCAGCAGACCAAGACAGGGCTCGAACGGGGAGCTGTTTTTT; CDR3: CASRPRQGSNGELFF
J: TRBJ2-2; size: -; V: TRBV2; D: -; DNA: TGTGCCAGCAAGGGGGTAGCGGAGAACACCGGGGAGCTGTTTTTT; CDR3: CASKGVAENTGELFF
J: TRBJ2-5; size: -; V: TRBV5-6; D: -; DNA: TGTGCCAGCAGCCGTTACGGGGGTGGGGAGACCCAGTACTTC; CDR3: CASSRYGGGETQYF
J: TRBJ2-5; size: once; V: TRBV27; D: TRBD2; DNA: TGTGCCAGCAGTTTAGCACCGGGACTACAAGAGACCCAGTACTTC; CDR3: CASSLAPGLQETQYF
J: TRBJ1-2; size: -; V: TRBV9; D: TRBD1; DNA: TGTGCCAGCAGCGTAGGGACAGGGGGGAGTGGCTACACCTTC; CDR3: CASSVGTGGSGYTF
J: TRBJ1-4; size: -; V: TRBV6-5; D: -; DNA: TGTGCCAGCAGGGTTCCGGGTGGTGAAAAACTGTTTTTT; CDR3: CASRVPGGEKLFF
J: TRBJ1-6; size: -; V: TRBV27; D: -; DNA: TGTGCCAGCAGTTTATCCCGGCCATCACCCCTCCACTTT; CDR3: CASSLSRPSPLHF
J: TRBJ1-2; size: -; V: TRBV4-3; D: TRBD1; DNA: TGCGCCAGCAGCCAAGTAGGACAGGGCGATATAGTAGAGTATGGCTACACCTTC; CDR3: CASSQVGQGDIVEYGYTF
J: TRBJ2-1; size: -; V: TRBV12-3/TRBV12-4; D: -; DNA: TGTGCCAGCAGTTTCACAAATGAGCAGTTCTTC; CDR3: CASSFTNEQFF
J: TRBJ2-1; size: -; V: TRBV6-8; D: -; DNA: TGTGCCCGCTGTTATGGGGGGGGGCGGGCGGGGAGCTCCTACAATGAGCAGTTCTTC; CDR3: CARCYGGGRAGSSYNEQFF
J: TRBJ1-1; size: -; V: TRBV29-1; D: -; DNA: TGCAGCGTTGAAGATCCCTACACTGAAGCTTTCTTT; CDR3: CSVEDPYTEAFF
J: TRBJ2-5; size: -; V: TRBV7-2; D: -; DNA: TGTGCCAGCAGCTTTCTCTCGAGTGAGACCCAGTACTTC; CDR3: CASSFLSSETQYF
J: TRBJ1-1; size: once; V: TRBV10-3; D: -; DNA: TGTGCCATCAGTGAGTCAGCCGGAGGAGTGAACACTGAAGCTTTCTTT; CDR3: CAISESAGGVNTEAFF
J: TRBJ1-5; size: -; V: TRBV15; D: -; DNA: TGTGCCACCAGCATTCGGACAGCCCAAAATCAGCCCCAGCATTTT; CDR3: CATSIRTAQNQPQHF
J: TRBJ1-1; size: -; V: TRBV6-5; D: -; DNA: TGTGCCAGCAGTTACTTAGGGCTGAACACTGAAGCTTTCTTT; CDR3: CASSYLGLNTEAFF
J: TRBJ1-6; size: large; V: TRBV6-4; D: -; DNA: TGTGCCAGCAGTCTCTCCATGGGGGATAATTCACCCCTCCACTTT; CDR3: CASSLSMGDNSPLHF
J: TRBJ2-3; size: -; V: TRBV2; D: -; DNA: TGTGCCAGCAGTGAAGGGCAGGGGTCGGTAGATACGCAGTATTTT; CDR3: CASSEGQGSVDTQYF
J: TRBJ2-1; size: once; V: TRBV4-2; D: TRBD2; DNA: TGTGCCAGCAGCCAAGAGTCTAGCGGGACGGGGAATGAGCAGTTCTTC; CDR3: CASSQESSGTGNEQFF
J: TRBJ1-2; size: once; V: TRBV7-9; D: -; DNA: TGTGCCAGCAGCCGCCAGGGTGCGGGGGGCTACACCTTC; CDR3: CASSRQGAGGYTF
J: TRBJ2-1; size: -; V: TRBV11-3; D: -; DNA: TGTGCCAGCAGCCCTTGGACACCTTCCTACAATGAGCAGTTCTTC; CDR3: CASSPWTPSYNEQFF
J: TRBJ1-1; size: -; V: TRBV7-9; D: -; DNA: TGTGCCAGCAGCTTACCCCGGGAGGCAGGGACTGAAGCTTTCTTT; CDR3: CASSLPREAGTEAFF
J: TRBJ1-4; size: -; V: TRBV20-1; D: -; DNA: TGCAGTGCTAGTCTGCGGAATGAAAAACTGTTTTTT; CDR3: CSASLRNEKLFF
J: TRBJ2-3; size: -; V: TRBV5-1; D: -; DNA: TGCGCCAGCAGCTTTACCAGAGGGACAGATACGCAGTATTTT; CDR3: CASSFTRGTDTQYF
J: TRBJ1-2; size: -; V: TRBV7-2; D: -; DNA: TGTGCCAGCAGCATCGACAGCTATGGCTACACCTTC; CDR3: CASSIDSYGYTF
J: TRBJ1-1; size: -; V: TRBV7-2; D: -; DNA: TGTGCCAGCAGATCTACAGGTTCCACTGAAGCTTTCTTT; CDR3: CASRSTGSTEAFF
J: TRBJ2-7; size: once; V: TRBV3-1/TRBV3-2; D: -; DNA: TGTGCCAGCAGCCTTGGGTCGTCCGAGCAGTACTTC; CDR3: CASSLGSSEQYF
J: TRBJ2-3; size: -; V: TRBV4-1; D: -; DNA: TGCGCCAGCAGCCAAGTTGCGATAGGGAGAAGCACAGATACGCAGTATTTT; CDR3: CASSQVAIGRSTDTQYF
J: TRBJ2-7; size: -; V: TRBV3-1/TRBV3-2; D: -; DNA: TGTGCCAGCAGCCAAGGATCGCTCGAGCAGTACTTC; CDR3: CASSQGSLEQYF
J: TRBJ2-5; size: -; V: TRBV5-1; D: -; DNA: TGCGCCAGCAGCCCCCGTGGAGAGAGGGAGACCCAGTACTTC; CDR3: CASSPRGERETQYF
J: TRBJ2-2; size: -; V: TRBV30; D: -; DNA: TGTGCCTGGAGTGCCCGGGGAGCGGCCCACACCGGGGAGCTGTTTTTT; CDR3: CAWSARGAAHTGELFF
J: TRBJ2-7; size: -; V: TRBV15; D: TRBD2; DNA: TGTGCCACCGGAACCGGGACTAGCGGGGGGCCCTACGAGCAGTACTTC; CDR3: CATGTGTSGGPYEQYF
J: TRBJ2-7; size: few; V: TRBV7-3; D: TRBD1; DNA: TGTGCCAGCAGCTTAACGGCAGGGGGCGCTTACGAGCAGTACTTC; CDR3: CASSLTAGGAYEQYF
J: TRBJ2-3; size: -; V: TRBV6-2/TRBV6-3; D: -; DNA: TGTGCCAGCAGCCCAGCCGGCCCAGATACGCAGTATTTT; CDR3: CASSPAGPDTQYF
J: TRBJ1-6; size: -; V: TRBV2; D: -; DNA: TGTGCCAGTAACAGGGTTGTAGGAAATTCACCCCTCCACTTT; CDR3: CASNRVVGNSPLHF
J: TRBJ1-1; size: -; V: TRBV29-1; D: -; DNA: TGCAGCGTTGCCTTCAACCCGAACACTGAAGCTTTCTTT; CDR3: CSVAFNPNTEAFF
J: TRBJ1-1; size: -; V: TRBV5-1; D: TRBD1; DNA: TGCGCCAGCAGCGACGGGACAGTGAACACTGAAGCTTTCTTT; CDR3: CASSDGTVNTEAFF
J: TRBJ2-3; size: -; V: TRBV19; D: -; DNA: TGTGCCAGTAGTAGTGGGTTAAGCACAGATACGCAGTATTTT; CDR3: CASSSGLSTDTQYF
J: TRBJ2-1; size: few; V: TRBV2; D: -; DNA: TGTGCCCGCAGTTATGGGTGGGCGCGGGTGGGGAGCTCCTACAATGAGCAGTTCTTC; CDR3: CARSYGWARVGSSYNEQFF
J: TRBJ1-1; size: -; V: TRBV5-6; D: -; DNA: TGTGCCAGCAGCCGGAGGACTGAAGCTTTCTTT; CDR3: CASSRRTEAFF
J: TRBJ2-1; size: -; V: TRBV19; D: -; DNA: TGTGCCAGCGATTCGTCTACGGGTCCGCAGTTCTTC; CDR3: CASDSSTGPQFF
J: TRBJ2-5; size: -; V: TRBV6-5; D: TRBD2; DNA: TGTGCCAGCAGAACTCTAGCGGGGTTCGCCGAGACCCAGTACTTC; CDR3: CASRTLAGFAETQYF
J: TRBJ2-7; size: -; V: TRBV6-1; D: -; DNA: TGTGCCAGCAGTGAAATGCAGGGAAGCTACGAGCAGTACTTC; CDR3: CASSEMQGSYEQYF
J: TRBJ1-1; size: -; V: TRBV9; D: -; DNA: TGTGCCAGCAGCGTAGGACATTCGAACACTGAAGCTTTCTTT; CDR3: CASSVGHSNTEAFF
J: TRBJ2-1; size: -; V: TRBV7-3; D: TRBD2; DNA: TGTGCCAGCAGCTGGAGCGGGGGGGGCGATGAGCAGTTCTTC; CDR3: CASSWSGGGDEQFF
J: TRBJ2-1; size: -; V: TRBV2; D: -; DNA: TGTGCCCGCTGTGATGGGGGGGCGCGGGCGGGGAGCTCCTACAATGAGCAGTTCTTC; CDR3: CARCDGGARAGSSYNEQFF
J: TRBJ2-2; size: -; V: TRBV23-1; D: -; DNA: TGCGCCAGCAGTCAATCGAAGGGCAGAAAAACCGGGGAGCTGTTTTTT; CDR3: CASSQSKGRKTGELFF
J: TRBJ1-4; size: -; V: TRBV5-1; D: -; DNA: TGCGTCAGCAGCCCCGGCCGGGCAGTCGGGAGTGAAAAACTGTTTTTT; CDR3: CVSSPGRAVGSEKLFF
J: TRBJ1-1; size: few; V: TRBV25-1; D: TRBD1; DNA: TGTGCCAGCAGTGAAAGGACAGGGGGGCAGAACACTGAAGCTTTCTTT; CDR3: CASSERTGGQNTEAFF
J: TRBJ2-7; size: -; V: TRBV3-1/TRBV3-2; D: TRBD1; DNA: TGTGCCAGCAGCCCACGCAGGGGGAACTACGAGCAGTACTTC; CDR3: CASSPRRGNYEQYF
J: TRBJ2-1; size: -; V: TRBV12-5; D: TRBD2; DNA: TGTGCTAGTGGACTGGGACTAGCGGGAGTAGATGAGCAGTTCTTC; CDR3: CASGLGLAGVDEQFF
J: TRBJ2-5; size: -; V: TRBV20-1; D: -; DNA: TGCAGTGCTAGTCCCCAACAAGAGACCCAGTACTTC; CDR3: CSASPQQETQYF
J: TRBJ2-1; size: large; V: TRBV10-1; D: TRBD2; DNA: TGCGCCAGCAGTAGCGGGACTAGCGGGAGAGGGTACAATGAGCAGTTCTTC; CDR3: CASSSGTSGRGYNEQFF
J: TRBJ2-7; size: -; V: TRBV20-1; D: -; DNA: TGCAGTGCTAGAGCGGGATACGAGCAGTACTTC; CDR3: CSARAGYEQYF
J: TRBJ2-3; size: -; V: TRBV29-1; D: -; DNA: TGCAGCGTTGCGGGGACTTCACGGAGCACAGATACGCAGTATTTT; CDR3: CSVAGTSRSTDTQYF
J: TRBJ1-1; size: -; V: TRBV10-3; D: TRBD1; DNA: TGTGCCATCGGACAGGTGAACACTGAAGCTTTCTTT; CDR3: CAIGQVNTEAFF